The following is a T cell receptor beta chain sequence with its context. The entry originates in a study of control samples from healthy donors and cancer patients. The protocol was immunoSEQ multiplex PCR, while the TCRdb copy is restricted to in-frame clones and leaves out a portion. The sample shows approximately 100,000 clones, around 88% of them seen only once. Germline CDR1 LNHNV, CDR2 YYDKDF (reference sequence). V lost 1 base, J lost 14 bases, and 10 bases stayed unmatched. CDR3 length: 15 amino acids. The sample taken for sequencing was blood. This receptor was identified in a man aged 25 to 40 in good health. The chain recombines TRBV15 with TRBJ1-6, with 8 bases lining up with TRBD1. The CDR3 nucleotides are TGTGCCACCAGCAGAGGGGACAGGACCCGATCTACCCTCCACTTT. Its translation is CATSRGDRTRSTLHF.